One and the same sample provided the 20 T cell receptor beta chains below, sequenced in a study of T cell repertoires in cytomegalovirus infection (dated by TCRdb to about 2019). No antigen has been identified for these receptors. This sample was sequenced with an Illumina HiSeq 1500. Using fastp at Q25 and MiXCR, TCRdb reprocessed the public reads and kept productive beta chains. Under each unique CDR3 protein, matching rows form one entry showing the most common genes and DNA. The sample data list about 900,000 distinct CDR3 sequences, and less than 35% of these were observed just once. The top ten constitute about 14% of the sample. This sample's treatment or condition label indicates: in vitro stimulation with specific CMV peptide epitopes to enrich CMV-specific T cells. The material sequenced was cultured CD8+ T cells from PBMCs, taken from culture after CMV antigen stimulation. Receptors were obtained from a human donor in good health (CMV status not recorded). Some clones in this sample may be carry-over from other donors' samples.

This clonotype was observed many times. V and J are TRBV7-9 and TRBJ2-1; D possibly matches TRBD1 or TRBD2 (5 bases each). V shed 5 bases and J shed 5 bases, with 22 bases lying between them. CDR3 length: 17 amino acids. Germline values: CDR1 SEHNR, CDR2 FQNEAQ (reference sequence). The CDR3 loop reads CASSNDPRTGANNEQFF. DNA for the CDR3: TGTGCCAGCAGCAACGATCCCCGGACCGGGGCAAACAATGAGCAGTTCTTC. Based on the CDR3 plus reference TRBV7-9 and TRBJ2-1, the full variable domain is DTGVSQNPRHKITKRGQNVTFRCDPISEHNRLYWYRQTLGQGPEFLTYFQNEAQLEKSRLLSDRFSAERPKGSFSTLEIQRTEQGDSAMYLCASSNDPRTGANNEQFFGPGTRLTVL.

The chain recombines TRBV2 with TRBJ1-5; TRBD1 might be the D (6 bases). Germline lookup yields CDR1 SNHLY and CDR2 FYNNEI. The CDR3 is 19 residues long. V lost 2 bases, J lost 0 bases, and 20 bases lay in between. The CDR3 DNA reads TGTGCCAGCAGTGAACACCGGGACACCGCCCCTTATAGCAATCAGCCCCAGCATTTT. As protein: CASSEHRDTAPYSNQPQHF.

V is TRBV9 and J is TRBJ2-2; D unresolved. The germline CDR1 and CDR2 sequences are SGDLS and YYNGEE. This CDR3 contains 16 residues. V was clipped by 0 bases and J by 1 base, with 10 bases between them. The CDR3 bases are TGTGCCAGCAGCGTAGCACGGGCTCAGAACACCGGGGAGCTGTTTTTT. Residues: CASSVARAQNTGELFF.

The genes are TRBV6-5 and TRBJ2-2; 7 bases map to TRBD1. V was pared by 2 bases and J by 1 base, with 7 bases of the junction left unmatched. The CDR3 is 17 residues long. Germline loops: CDR1 MNHEY, CDR2 SVGAGI. CDR3 sequence (DNA): TGTGCCAGCAGTTACATAAACAGGGGCGAGAACACCGGGGAGCTGTTTTTT. Translation: CASSYINRGENTGELFF.

The genes are TRBV5-1 and TRBJ1-2; tentatively, D is TRBD1 (5 bases). Germline CDR1 reads SGHRS; CDR2 reads YFSETQ. The CDR3 runs 13 residues. V lost 0 bases and J lost 7, with 10 bases in between. The CDR3 reads CASSLEQGTGYTF. CDR3 sequence (DNA): TGCGCCAGCAGCTTGGAGCAGGGAACTGGCTACACCTTC.

This clonotype has only a few counts. V and J are TRBV12-3 or TRBV12-4 and TRBJ1-4; D might be TRBD1 (6 bases). Trimming took off 3 bases at V and 0 bases at J, with 17 bases between the two ends. CDR3 size: 18 residues. CDR3: CASSFIVPGHPTNEKLFF. CDR3 in DNA: TGTGCCAGCAGTTTCATAGTACCGGGACATCCAACTAATGAAAAACTGTTTTTT.

There are a few counts of this clonotype. This chain links TRBV6-6 with TRBJ2-7; D not resolved. V lost 2 bases to trimming and J lost 9 bases, with 2 bases between them. Per the germline V gene, CDR1 is MNHNY and CDR2 is SVGAGI (reference sequence). There are 9 residues in the CDR3. The CDR3 DNA follows: TGTGCCAGCAGTTACCGGCAGTACTTC. Its protein product is CASSYRQYF.

This clonotype came up a few times. The rearrangement links TRBV7-9 to TRBJ2-7; 11 bases map to TRBD2. The CDR3 is 16 amino acids. With 6 bases clipped from V and 0 bases from J, the junction kept 7 bases outside the gene matches. The V gene's germline CDR1 is SEHNR and CDR2 FQNEAQ (reference sequence). The CDR3 nucleotides are TGTGCCAGCAGTAACCGACTAGCGGGGCTCTCCTACGAGCAGTACTTC. This translates into CASSNRLAGLSYEQYF.

In this sample, this clonotype turned up a few times. This chain joins TRBV12-3 or TRBV12-4 and TRBJ1-1; D may be TRBD1 (5 bases). This CDR3 spans 18 amino acids. V was cut by 6 bases and J by 7 bases, with 30 bases left in between. In DNA, the CDR3 is TGTGCCAGCAGCTTCTGGGTGAGGGGCGGCGGGGATTGGGGTGAAGCTTTCTTT. Protein sequence: CASSFWVRGGGDWGEAFF.

The genes are TRBV10-3 and TRBJ2-1; D call uncertain. V shed 3 bases and J shed 7 bases, with 4 bases lying between them. This CDR3 comprises 11 residues. CDR1 is ENHRY, CDR2 SYGVKD, per germline. CDR3 nucleotides: TGTGCCATCAGTGACCCTAATGAGCAGTTCTTC. This sequence encodes CAISDPNEQFF.

At least ten counts were recorded for this clonotype. The chain joins TRBV7-6 to TRBJ2-3, with 13 bases fitting TRBD2. J lost 6 bases, V lost 5 bases, and 8 bases had no gene match. The CDR3 spans 16 residues. Germline loops: CDR1 SGHVS, CDR2 FNYEAQ. The CDR3 coding sequence is TGTGCCAGCAGCCAAACTAGCGGGGGGGCCGTGGATACGCAGTATTTT. The encoded protein is CASSQTSGGAVDTQYF.

The V call is TRBV2, the J call TRBJ1-5; D possibly corresponds to TRBD1 (5 bases). The CDR3 length is 15 residues. The germline V and J ends were trimmed by 2 bases and 4 bases, with 12 bases remaining between them. Germline values: CDR1 SNHLY, CDR2 FYNNEI. CDR3 amino acids: CASSERQIDNQPQHF. DNA for the CDR3: TGTGCCAGCAGTGAAAGACAGATCGATAATCAGCCCCAGCATTTT.

This clonotype was counted a few times. The V and J genes are TRBV6-6 and TRBJ2-7; unclear D gene. CDR3 length: 14 amino acids. With 0 bases removed from V and 2 bases from J, the gap between germline ends came to 8 bases. Germline CDR1 is MNHNY and CDR2 is SVGAGI (reference sequence). DNA of the CDR3: TGTGCCAGCAGTTACTCCGATGGGGCCTACGAGCAGTACTTC. Protein product: CASSYSDGAYEQYF.

The chain uses TRBV20-1 and TRBJ2-6, with D possibly TRBD1 on 5 matching bases. Germline CDR1 DFQATT, CDR2 SNEGSKA (reference sequence). CDR3 size: 11 residues. The V end lost 0 bases, the J end lost 12 bases, and 6 bases lay between the germline ends. The CDR3 DNA is TGCAGTGCTAGAGATGACAGCGTCCTGACTTTC. It encodes CSARDDSVLTF.

CDR3 nucleotide sequence: TGCGCCAGTCTTTTGGAGACACCCAGTTATAACTATGGCTACACCTTC. Translation gives CASLLETPSYNYGYTF. The chain carries TRBV10-2 and TRBJ1-2; D is uncertain. The CDR3 has 16 residues. The germline V gene has CDR1 WSHSY and CDR2 SAAADI. The ends were cut back, 9 bases at V and 1 base at J, with 21 bases in the middle.

Notes on this clonotype: This could be a read error, since a much larger clone is one nucleotide away. The chain uses TRBV6-2 or TRBV6-3 and TRBJ1-1; D remains ambiguous. The CDR3 has 15 amino acids. Germline assignment: CDR1 MNHEY and CDR2 SVGEGT. V was shortened by 6 bases and J by 0 bases, with 14 bases between the two germline ends. The CDR3 DNA follows: TGTGCCAGCAGCTTTGGACTGGGCGTGAACACTGAAGCTTTCTTT. It translates to CASSFGLGVNTEAFF.

As regards this clonotype: A single base separates this from a much larger clone, so it may be a read error. The CDR3 sequence: CASSPSWGAEDQPQRF. The CDR3 nucleotides are TGTGCCAGCAGCCCGTCGTGGGGGGCTGAGGATCAGCCCCAGCGTTTT. The chain couples TRBV7-4 to TRBJ1-5; weak D call: TRBD1 (6 bases). Germline V lookup: CDR1 SGHVT, CDR2 SQSDAQ. The CDR3 loop spans 16 amino acids.

This clonotype was seen only a few times. The chain has TRBV7-9 and TRBJ1-2; D is perhaps TRBD1 (5 bases). The CDR3 is 14 residues long. Trimming took 5 bases from V and 7 from J, leaving 17 bases between them. Germline V gene lookup returns CDR1 SEHNR and CDR2 FQNEAQ (reference sequence). DNA for the CDR3: TGTGCCAGCAGCGAGGGGCAGGGCCTCTCTGGCTACACCTTC. This encodes CASSEGQGLSGYTF.

This clonotype turned up a few times. The chain has TRBV6-7 and TRBJ2-7; D could derive from TRBD1 or TRBD2 (5 bases each). TRBV6-7 is assigned to the ORF class and has an uncertain function. V was cut by 2 bases and J by 9 bases, with 8 bases left in between. This CDR3 has 11 residues. CDR3 region: CASSYGGWQYV. CDR3 bases: TGTGCCAGCAGTTACGGGGGTTGGCAGTACGTC.

This chain uses TRBV10-3 with TRBJ2-3; 11 bases align to TRBD2. Unmatched junction bases numbered 5, after V lost 0 bases and J lost 6 bases. CDR1 and CDR2 from the germline V gene are ENHRY and SYGVKD. This CDR3 has 16 amino acids. The CDR3 reads CAISESSGGAGDTQYF. The CDR3 coding sequence is TGTGCCATCAGTGAGTCTAGCGGGGGGGCCGGGGATACGCAGTATTTT.